This TCR beta chain is from a study of neoadjuvant anti-PD-1 for oral cavity cancer. The trim removed 5 bases at V and 2 bases at J, leaving 9 bases unmatched. The CDR3 covers 16 residues. Germline V CDR1 and CDR2: MDHEN, SYDVKM. Indicated time point: after neoadjuvant nivolumab, at surgical resection. Assay: immunoSEQ multiplex PCR; the TCRdb copy retains only in-frame clones and omits some. The data hold 23,000 or so clones, with roughly 29% observed a single time. The receptor's source is a person between 40 and 85 years old with oral cavity squamous cell carcinoma. The sequencing used tumor tissue, collected after nivolumab (anti-PD-1) treatment. V and J are TRBV28 and TRBJ1-5; 7 bases are shared with TRBD1. CDR3 nucleotides: TGTGCCAGCAGTAGAGCCGCAGGGGGAGGCAATCAGCCCCAGCATTTT. Protein product: CASSRAAGGGNQPQHF.